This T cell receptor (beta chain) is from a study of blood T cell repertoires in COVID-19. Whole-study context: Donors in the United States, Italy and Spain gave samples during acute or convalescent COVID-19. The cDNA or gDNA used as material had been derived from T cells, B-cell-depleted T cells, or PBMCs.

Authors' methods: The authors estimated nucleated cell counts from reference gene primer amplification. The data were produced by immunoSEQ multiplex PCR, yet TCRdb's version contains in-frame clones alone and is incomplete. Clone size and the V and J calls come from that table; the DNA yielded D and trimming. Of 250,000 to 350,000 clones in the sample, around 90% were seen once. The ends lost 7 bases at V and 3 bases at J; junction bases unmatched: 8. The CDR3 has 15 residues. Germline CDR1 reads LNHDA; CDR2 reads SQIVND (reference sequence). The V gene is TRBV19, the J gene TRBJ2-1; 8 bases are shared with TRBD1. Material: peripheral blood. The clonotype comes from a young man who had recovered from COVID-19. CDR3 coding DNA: TGTGCCAGTACCCTCGGGACAGGATACTACAATGAGCAGTTCTTC. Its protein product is CASTLGTGYYNEQFF.